Each of the 10 T cell receptor beta chains below was sequenced from the same sample in a study of tumor-infiltrating lymphocytes in primary liver carcinoma. The blood RNA (from unsorted whole blood) was obtained, and germline DNA was also extracted. A constant-region primer served to make TCR beta cDNA from approximately 490 ng total RNA. Three nested multiplex PCR rounds of slightly modified ARM-PCR generated TCR beta libraries. It was with TRBV1-TRBV30 forward primers and a C-beta reverse primer that the first two PCR rounds were run, at around 11 cycles each. Each CDR3 protein is one row after TCRdb ran MiXCR on the multiplex PCR reads. The sample contains 330,000 or so distinct CDR3 sequences, approximately 64% of which appear only once. The source material was peripheral blood. The receptors originated from a man aged 35-49 years with primary liver carcinoma and hepatitis B virus infection.

In regard to this clonotype: This clone may be a read error of a much larger clone one base away. The chain uses TRBV12-3 or TRBV12-4 and TRBJ2-7, with D maybe TRBD2 (7 bases). CDR3 size: 14 residues. The V gene lost 6 bases and the J gene lost 7 bases, with 19 bases spanning the gap. The CDR3 is CASRPDGGLGEQYF. CDR3 sequence (DNA): TGTGCCAGCAGACCGGACGGGGGGCTGGGAGAGCAGTACTTC.

In regard to this clonotype: The junction departs from the called germline gene at one end, perhaps through a read error. The chain carries TRBV5-1 and TRBJ2-1; 10 nucleotides align to TRBD2. This CDR3 spans 15 amino acids. CDR1 and CDR2 (germline): SGHRS, YFSETQ. CDR3 loop: CASSLDSGRQNEQSF. The CDR3 nucleotides are TGCGCCAGCAGCTTGGATAGCGGGAGGCAGAATGAGCAGTCCTTC.

As concerns this clonotype: A much bigger clone sits one base away, suggesting this may be a read error. Given the absence of the conserved phenylalanine or tryptophan at the CDR3 end, a read error is likely. This chain links TRBV29-1 with TRBJ2-7, with D maybe TRBD2 (6 bases). V dropped 6 bases and J dropped 5 bases, with 17 bases sitting between them. Germline assignment: CDR1 SQVTM and CDR2 ANQGSEA. The CDR3 is 13 amino acids. The CDR3 sequence: CSVGGYRGDEQYL. DNA of the CDR3: TGCAGCGTAGGAGGGTATAGGGGAGACGAGCAGTACTTG.

About this clonotype: A much larger clone sits a single nucleotide away, making a read error possible. V gene TRBV6-1 combines with J gene TRBJ2-3, with D possibly being TRBD1 (6 bases). Germline V gene sequence: CDR1 MNHNS, CDR2 SASEGT. CDR3 length: 13 amino acids. V was clipped by 2 bases and J by 5 bases, with 8 bases between them. This CDR3 is CASSETGRDTQYF. Here the CDR3 DNA reads TGTGCCAGCAGTGAAACAGGGAGAGATACGCAGTATTTT.

V and J are TRBV6-1 and TRBJ2-3; no clear D. V shed 3 bases and J shed 5 bases, with 6 bases lying between them. Germline V lookup: CDR1 MNHNS, CDR2 SASEGT. There are 12 residues in the CDR3. The CDR3 DNA is TGTGCCAGCAGTGAGATGGGAGATACGCAGTATTTT. Its translation is CASSEMGDTQYF.

This clonotype was seen repeatedly, ten times or more. The rearrangement uses TRBV6-5 and TRBJ2-7; 8 positions agree with TRBD1. From germline, CDR1 is MNHEY and CDR2 SVGAGI. With V trimmed by 7 bases and J by 0 bases, 8 bases remained unmatched. The CDR3 spans 15 residues. CDR3 nucleotides: TGTGCCAGCATCGATCGGACAGGGAGCTCCTACGAGCAGTACTTC. This codes for CASIDRTGSSYEQYF.

As regards this clonotype: At one boundary the junction diverges from the germline segment, which might be a read error. The genes are TRBV6-2 or TRBV6-3 and TRBJ1-1, with a possible D match to TRBD1 (5 bases). Germline V gene lookup returns CDR1 MNHEY and CDR2 SVGEGT. CDR3 length equals 17 residues. The CDR3 nucleotides are TGTGCCAGCAGGACAACAATCAGGGTTACCACGAACACTGAAGCTATTTTT. Translating it yields CASRTTIRVTTNTEAIF.

This chain connects TRBV11-2 to TRBJ2-1; a weak D match, TRBD2 (6 bases). Germline-derived CDR1 and CDR2 are SGHAT and FQNNGV. The CDR3 contains 14 residues. V was trimmed by 5 bases and J by 16 bases, leaving 24 bases between them. CDR3 nucleotides: TGTGCCAGCAGCAAGGCGGGATATCGATCGCCACAATTCTTC. Its protein is CASSKAGYRSPQFF.

Remarks on this clonotype: An end of the junction does not agree with germline; a read error may underlie this. The V call is TRBV11-1, the J call TRBJ2-2; possibly TRBD1 for D (6 bases). The CDR3 has 13 amino acids. Germline V lookup: CDR1 SGHAT, CDR2 FQDESV (reference sequence). As DNA, the CDR3 is TGTGCCAGCAGCTTTTGGGACACCGGGGACCTGTTTTTT. Translation gives CASSFWDTGDLFF.

For this clonotype: The CDR3 carries no conserved terminal phenylalanine or tryptophan, so it likely arises from a read error. The chain employs TRBV4-1 and TRBJ2-7, with TRBD1 matching over 9 bases. The CDR3 has 16 residues. V lost 6 bases to trimming and J lost 5 bases; unmatched junction nucleotides: 14. CDR1 and CDR2 from the germline V gene are MGHRA and YSYEKL. The CDR3 nucleotides are TGCGCCAGCAGGTTAACAGAGGACAGGGGCCTCCACGAGCAGTACTCC. Protein sequence: CASRLTEDRGLHEQYS.